These 32 T cell receptor beta chains share one sample of origin, sequenced in a study of human T cells and chemical hapten exposure. Regarding time point: pre-sensitization, week 0. The treatment denotes: therapeutic diphenylcyclopropenone sensitization with weekly scalp DPC. The authors extracted total RNA from unfractionated whole blood. TCRdb redid the calling of the RACE reads with MiXCR, one entry per CDR3 protein. The profile shows approximately 50,000 distinct CDR3 sequences, 8.5% to 10% of them singletons. The sample in question was whole blood, obtained in connection with sensitization to the hapten diphenylcyclopropenone (DPC). These receptor sequences come from a woman aged 25-40 years with alopecia areata. Some clones in this sample may be carry-over from other donors' samples.

This clonotype turned up a few times. V usage is TRBV18 and J usage is TRBJ1-1, with D tentatively TRBD1 (5 bases). The length of the CDR3 is 11 residues. Trimming stripped 3 bases from V and 6 bases from J, with 5 bases between. Germline V lookup: CDR1 KGHSH, CDR2 LQKENI. Written as DNA, the CDR3 is TGTGCCAGCTCACCGGGGCCTGAAGCTTTCTTT. Translating gives CASSPGPEAFF. Based on the CDR3 plus reference TRBV18 and TRBJ1-1, the full variable domain is NAGVMQNPRHLVRRRGQEARLRCSPMKGHSHVYWYRQLPEEGLKFMVYLQKENIIDESGMPKERFSAEFPKEGPSILRIQQVVRGDSAAYFCASSPGPEAFFGQGTRLTVV.

The rearrangement links TRBV28 to TRBJ2-7; no clear D. V gave up 6 bases and J gave up 5 bases, with 5 bases separating them. There are 10 residues in the CDR3. The germline V gene has CDR1 MDHEN and CDR2 SYDVKM. CDR3 protein: CASRDHEQYF. The CDR3 DNA reads TGTGCCAGCAGGGACCACGAGCAGTACTTC.

This clonotype was recorded many times. The chain uses TRBV19 and TRBJ1-5; TRBD1 matches at 7 bases. Germline-derived CDR1 and CDR2 are LNHDA and SQIVND (reference sequence). V dropped 4 bases and J dropped 0; count of bases not matched to a gene: 15. The CDR3 spans 19 residues. CDR3 DNA: TGTGCCAGTAGTACGCGTGTTGACAGGGAATACGATAGCAATCAGCCCCAGCATTTT. It is translated as CASSTRVDREYDSNQPQHF.

V and J are TRBV6-2 or TRBV6-3 and TRBJ2-7; D is unresolved. The CDR3 runs 13 residues. Deletions cut 7 bases from V and 6 bases from J, with 16 bases between. Germline-derived CDR1 and CDR2 are MNHEY and SVGEGT. Here the CDR3 DNA reads TGTGCCAGCAACTTGGTTCTCTCATCCGAGCAGTACTTC. This gives the protein CASNLVLSSEQYF.

The CDR3 DNA follows: TGTGCCATCAGTGCCGGACAGGGTGAGTCCCACGAGCAGTACTTC. Its translation: CAISAGQGESHEQYF. V gene TRBV10-3 combines with J gene TRBJ2-7; 8 bases are shared with TRBD1. Per germline, CDR1 ENHRY and CDR2 SYGVKD. V gave up 4 bases and J gave up 5 bases; unmatched junction bases: 10. CDR3 length: 15 amino acids.

The rearrangement links TRBV25-1 to TRBJ1-5, with D hard to call. The germline V gene has CDR1 MGHDK and CDR2 SYGVNS. V shed 2 bases and J shed 0 bases, with 5 bases lying between them. The CDR3 length is 14 residues. CDR3 sequence (DNA): TGTGCCAGCAGTGAAACTGGTAGCAATCAGCCCCAGCATTTT. Translating gives CASSETGSNQPQHF.

This clonotype was observed at least ten times. V gene TRBV5-1 combines with J gene TRBJ1-1, with TRBD1 matching over 7 bases. V shed 4 bases, J shed 4 bases, and the junction held 7 bases outside the gene matches. This CDR3 is 14 amino acids long. Germline V gene sequence: CDR1 SGHRS, CDR2 YFSETQ. This CDR3 is CASSPSAGGTEAFF. The CDR3 DNA sequence: TGCGCCAGCAGCCCATCAGCAGGGGGCACTGAAGCTTTCTTT.

This clonotype turned up a few times. This chain links TRBV13 with TRBJ1-1; D unresolved. The CDR3 length is 13 residues. Germline values: CDR1 PRHDT, CDR2 FYEKMQ (reference sequence). Trimming took off 2 bases at V and 5 bases at J, with 9 bases between the two ends. The CDR3 loop is CASSLPGRTEAFF. Here the CDR3 DNA reads TGTGCCAGCAGCTTACCCGGGAGAACTGAAGCTTTCTTT.

The CDR3: CASSLNGGSTEAFF. The CDR3 nucleotides are TGTGCCAGCAGCTTGAATGGGGGAAGCACTGAAGCTTTCTTT. This chain joins TRBV5-5 and TRBJ1-1; possible D gene TRBD1, 5 bases. The CDR3 is 14 residues long. Between the trimmed V and J ends, which lost 1 base and 4 bases, there was a span of 11 bases. Germline V gene data show CDR1 as SGHKS and CDR2 as YYEKEE (reference sequence).

This clonotype was seen at least ten times. The V gene is TRBV28, the J gene TRBJ2-5; 7 positions agree with TRBD1. J lost 0 bases, V lost 4 bases, and 11 bases had no gene match. Looked up from germline, CDR1 is MDHEN and CDR2 is SYDVKM. The length of the CDR3 is 17 residues. CDR3 residues: CASSSPIDRANQETQYF. For the CDR3, the DNA is TGTGCCAGCAGTTCCCCCATCGACAGGGCTAACCAAGAGACCCAGTACTTC. The full variable domain, completed using reference TRBV28 and TRBJ2-5, is DVKVTQSSRYLVKRTGEKVFLECVQDMDHENMFWYRQDPGLGLRLIYFSYDVKMKEKGDIPEGYSVSREKKERFSLILESASTNQTSMYLCASSSPIDRANQETQYFGPGTRLLVL.

This clonotype was observed a handful of times. The chain recombines TRBV12-3 or TRBV12-4 with TRBJ1-5; weak D call: TRBD1 (5 bases). Trimming left V 6 bases short and J 9 bases short, with 18 bases between. The CDR3 covers 14 residues. CDR3 sequence (DNA): TGTGCCAGCAGCCCAGGCCAGGGCTTGACGCCCCAGCATTTT. Amino acid sequence: CASSPGQGLTPQHF.

The chain recombines TRBV7-3 with TRBJ2-3, with TRBD1 identical over 7 bases. This CDR3 is built from 16 residues. With 1 base clipped from V and 5 bases from J, the junction kept 9 bases outside the gene matches. CDR1 and CDR2 (germline): SGHTA, FQGTGA. As DNA, the CDR3 is TGTGCCAGCAGCTTAAGCTCCGGGACAGCAGAAGATACGCAGTATTTT. Encoded protein: CASSLSSGTAEDTQYF.

This clonotype occurred a few times. V gene TRBV10-3 combines with J gene TRBJ1-3; the D gene is possibly TRBD1 (6 bases). Per the germline V gene, CDR1 is ENHRY and CDR2 is SYGVKD. The CDR3 extends over 14 amino acids. Trimming pared 3 bases from V and 8 bases from J, leaving 14 bases between. Here the CDR3 reads CAISETGADDTIYF. CDR3 sequence (DNA): TGTGCCATCAGTGAAACGGGGGCTGACGACACCATATATTTT.

The chain uses TRBV5-5 and TRBJ2-4; 12 bases match TRBD2. The V gene's germline CDR1 is SGHKS and CDR2 YYEKEE (reference sequence). The CDR3 runs to 20 residues. Germline trimming cut 3 bases from V and 0 bases from J; bases unmatched to any gene: 13. The CDR3 loop reads CASSSNFTSGGFRAKNIQYF. The CDR3 region has the DNA TGTGCCAGCAGCTCAAACTTCACTAGCGGGGGGTTCAGAGCCAAAAACATTCAGTACTTC.

The chain joins TRBV3-1 to TRBJ1-2, with a tentative D call TRBD1 (5 bases). From germline, CDR1 is LGHDT and CDR2 YNNKEL (reference sequence). The CDR3 extends over 12 amino acids. V lost 1 base and J lost 7, with 7 bases in between. The CDR3 DNA sequence: TGTGCCAGCAGCCAAGCGAGGGGTGGCTACACCTTC. As protein: CASSQARGGYTF.

The genes are TRBV18 and TRBJ2-7; 8 positions match TRBD1. Germline V gene data show CDR1 as KGHSH and CDR2 as LQKENI. The length of the CDR3 is 14 residues. V lost 8 bases, J lost 2 bases, and 8 bases stayed unmatched. CDR3 protein: CASGGQATPYEQYF. The CDR3, as DNA: TGTGCCAGCGGGGGACAGGCTACGCCCTACGAGCAGTACTTC.

V usage is TRBV12-3 or TRBV12-4 and J usage is TRBJ2-7; D is perhaps TRBD1 or TRBD2 (6 bases each). The CDR3 totals 18 residues. Trimming pared 6 bases from V and 7 bases from J, leaving 31 bases between. The CDR3 sequence is CASSTGGISTGLSQEQYF. CDR3 sequence (DNA): TGTGCCAGCAGCACCGGGGGCATAAGTACAGGGTTGTCGCAAGAGCAGTACTTC.

The gene calls are TRBV7-3 and TRBJ1-1; D is unclear. Germline CDR1 and CDR2: SGHTA and FQGTGA. The CDR3 has 13 amino acids. Trimming shortened V by 4 bases and J by 1 base, and 7 bases separated the two germline ends. The CDR3 sequence is CASSSVPNTEAFF. In nucleotides, the CDR3 is TGTGCCAGCAGCTCAGTCCCGAACACTGAAGCTTTCTTT.

This clonotype appeared a few times. The rearrangement joins TRBV27 to TRBJ1-4; D possibly corresponds to TRBD1 (6 bases). This CDR3 comprises 16 residues. V lost 2 bases to trimming and J lost 0 bases, with 10 bases between them. In germline, CDR1 is MNHEY, CDR2 SMNVEV (reference sequence). CDR3 residues: CASSLLGQSTNEKLFF. CDR3 nucleotide sequence: TGTGCCAGCAGTTTACTAGGACAGTCAACTAATGAAAAACTGTTTTTT.

The chain uses TRBV12-3 or TRBV12-4 and TRBJ1-5; no definite D call. This CDR3 has 14 amino acids. V was pared by 6 bases and J by 7 bases, with 16 bases between. CDR3 region: CASSGVFRGQPQHF. In DNA, the CDR3 is TGTGCCAGCAGCGGGGTCTTTCGGGGACAGCCCCAGCATTTT.

Only a few counts were recorded for this clonotype. J is TRBJ1-6 and V is TRBV28; no clear D. The V end lost 3 bases, the J end lost 1 base, and 10 bases lay between the germline ends. The CDR3 is made up of 16 amino acids. Germline CDR1 and CDR2: MDHEN and SYDVKM. Here the CDR3 reads CASSFGRRSYNSPLHF. DNA of the CDR3: TGTGCCAGCAGTTTTGGAAGGAGATCCTATAATTCACCCCTCCACTTT. Complete variable domain (other parts from reference TRBV28 and TRBJ1-6): DVKVTQSSRYLVKRTGEKVFLECVQDMDHENMFWYRQDPGLGLRLIYFSYDVKMKEKGDIPEGYSVSREKKERFSLILESASTNQTSMYLCASSFGRRSYNSPLHFGNGTRLTVT.

Ten or more counts support this clonotype. CDR3: CATETSGGLEQFF. DNA for the CDR3: TGTGCCACCGAGACTAGCGGGGGGCTTGAGCAGTTCTTC. The chain links TRBV6-1 to TRBJ2-1, with 13 bases lining up with TRBD2. CDR3 length: 13 amino acids. CDR1 and CDR2 from the germline V gene are MNHNS and SASEGT. The trim removed 10 bases at V and 9 bases at J, leaving 6 bases unmatched.

This clonotype was seen more than once but under ten times. The chain's CDR3 is CSAIGTSGGYSYEQYF. DNA of the CDR3: TGCAGTGCTATTGGGACTAGCGGGGGCTATTCCTACGAGCAGTACTTC. The V gene is TRBV20-1, the J gene TRBJ2-7; 14 nucleotides match TRBD2. From germline, CDR1 is DFQATT and CDR2 SNEGSKA (reference sequence). This CDR3 is 16 amino acids long. The ends lost 4 bases at V and 1 base at J; junction bases unmatched: 6.

There are many counts of this clonotype. CDR3 coding DNA: TGTGCCAGCAGTGGGGGGACAGCTAATCAGCCCCAGCATTTT. Translation gives CASSGGTANQPQHF. J is TRBJ1-5 and V is TRBV2, with 7 bases fitting TRBD1. J lost 4 bases, V lost 4 bases, and 4 bases had no gene match. This CDR3 has 14 amino acids. Germline V CDR1 and CDR2: SNHLY, FYNNEI.

The V gene is TRBV12-3 or TRBV12-4, the J gene TRBJ1-2; D is ambiguous. The CDR3 runs to 13 residues. V lost 4 bases and J lost 4, with 10 bases in between. The CDR3 spells CASSSPAGYGYTF. In DNA form, the CDR3 reads TGTGCCAGCAGTTCCCCAGCGGGCTATGGCTACACCTTC.

The sample holds a few counts of this clonotype. The gene calls are TRBV25-1 and TRBJ1-1; the match to TRBD1 covers 7 bases. Trimming took 6 bases from V and 4 from J; bases not matched to a gene: 5. The length of the CDR3 is 13 residues. Germline V CDR1 and CDR2: MGHDK, SYGVNS. CDR3: CASRGGSGTEAFF. CDR3 DNA: TGTGCCAGCAGAGGGGGCAGCGGCACTGAAGCTTTCTTT. Complete variable domain (other parts from reference TRBV25-1 and TRBJ1-1): EADIYQTPRYLVIGTGKKITLECSQTMGHDKMYWYQQDPGMELHLIHYSYGVNSTEKGDLSSESTVSRIRTEHFPLTLESARPSHTSQYLCASRGGSGTEAFFGQGTRLTVV.

The rearrangement joins TRBV2 to TRBJ2-1; D not certain. The germline V gene has CDR1 SNHLY and CDR2 FYNNEI. The germline V and J ends were trimmed by 3 bases and 3 bases, with 9 bases remaining between them. The CDR3 has 14 amino acids. CDR3 bases: TGTGCCAGCAGTGAGCCTAGAGTCTACAATGAGCAGTTCTTC. This gives the protein CASSEPRVYNEQFF.

The V call is TRBV4-2, the J call TRBJ2-1, with D uncertain. V lost 0 bases, J lost 0 bases, and 9 bases lay in between. The germline gives CDR1 LGHNA, CDR2 YNFKEQ. This CDR3 is 16 amino acids long. The CDR3 DNA follows: TGTGCCAGCAGCCAAGAAGGTCCTCTCTCCTACAATGAGCAGTTCTTC. Encoded protein: CASSQEGPLSYNEQFF.

In this sample, this clonotype turned up many times. The chain uses TRBV12-3 or TRBV12-4 and TRBJ2-3; D may correspond to TRBD1 or TRBD2 (5 bases each). Trimming took 7 bases from V and 0 from J, leaving 20 bases between them. This CDR3 is 17 amino acids long. CDR3 sequence reads: CASTPRVPEGSTDTQYF. The CDR3 DNA follows: TGTGCCAGCACCCCGAGGGTCCCTGAGGGGAGCACAGATACGCAGTATTTT.

This clonotype was recorded at least ten times. The V gene is TRBV3-1, the J gene TRBJ2-6; D is unclear. V lost 6 bases to trimming and J lost 2 bases, with 8 bases between them. The CDR3 has 14 amino acids. CDR1 LGHDT and CDR2 YNNKEL come from the germline V gene (reference sequence). The CDR3 reads CASRPTPGANVLTF. CDR3 nucleotide sequence: TGTGCCAGCAGACCTACACCTGGGGCCAACGTCCTGACTTTC.

In this sample, this clonotype turned up a few times. V usage is TRBV6-6 and J usage is TRBJ2-3, with D tentatively TRBD1 (5 bases). CDR3 size: 13 residues. CDR1 is MNHNY, CDR2 SVGAGI, per germline (reference sequence). V was shortened by 9 bases and J by 2 bases, with 12 bases between the two germline ends. The DNA for the CDR3 is TGTGCCAGTAGGGAAGGGGTCACAGATACGCAGTATTTT. This codes for CASREGVTDTQYF.

This clonotype has ten or more counts. This sequence joins TRBV9 and TRBJ1-2; TRBD1 matches at 8 bases. Germline V CDR1 and CDR2: SGDLS, YYNGEE. V gave up 0 bases and J gave up 4 bases; unmatched junction bases: 8. The CDR3 is made up of 16 amino acids. The CDR3 coding sequence is TGTGCCAGCAGCGTAGTCGGGGACAGGAACCCCTATGGCTACACCTTC. It encodes CASSVVGDRNPYGYTF.